The rows below give T cell receptor beta chains drawn from one sample of a study of neoadjuvant anti-PD-1 for oral cavity cancer. Sequenced by immunoSEQ multiplex PCR; TCRdb stores in-frame clones only, minus some. The sample lists around 34,000 clones; 85% to 90% were seen once. The specimen was PBMCs, collected before nivolumab (anti-PD-1) treatment. The receptors were gathered from a person aged 35-79 years with oral cavity squamous cell carcinoma. Both conserved end residues are part of each CDR3. Fields, in order: CDR3 DNA, CDR3 protein, V gene, J gene, D gene, clone size. A D gene is named only where the DNA matches it firmly. Expanded clones are given a class, and other clones once, few, many or no size at all.

cdr3_nt: TGCGCCAGCAGCCCCCCGTCGGGACTAGCGGGGGGGCGGGGGAATGAGCAGTTCTTC
cdr3_aa: CASSPPSGLAGGRGNEQFF
v_call: TRBV4-1
j_call: TRBJ2-1
d_call: TRBD2
clone_size: -

cdr3_nt: TGTGCCAGCAGGCAGACAGGGTACGGCACTGAAGCTTTCTTT
cdr3_aa: CASRQTGYGTEAFF
v_call: TRBV25-1
j_call: TRBJ1-1
d_call: TRBD1
clone_size: -

cdr3_nt: TGCAGCGTTGCTCGGGGGGCAGGGGGGTACGAGCAGTACTTC
cdr3_aa: CSVARGAGGYEQYF
v_call: TRBV29-1
j_call: TRBJ2-7
d_call: -
clone_size: -

cdr3_nt: TGCGCCAGCAGCCAAGATAATTGGGGTGAAAAACTGTTTTTT
cdr3_aa: CASSQDNWGEKLFF
v_call: TRBV4-1
j_call: TRBJ1-4
d_call: -
clone_size: -

cdr3_nt: TGCGCCAGCAGCCAAGATTCGGCAGTCTATGGCTACACCTTC
cdr3_aa: CASSQDSAVYGYTF
v_call: TRBV4-3
j_call: TRBJ1-2
d_call: -
clone_size: -

cdr3_nt: TGTGCCAGCAGTGACTGGGGGACACTCCCCCCCTACGAGCAGTACTTC
cdr3_aa: CASSDWGTLPPYEQYF
v_call: TRBV6-1
j_call: TRBJ2-7
d_call: -
clone_size: few

cdr3_nt: TGTGCCAGCAGTTACTCGGACACGGCCCATACTGAAGCTTTCTTT
cdr3_aa: CASSYSDTAHTEAFF
v_call: TRBV6-5
j_call: TRBJ1-1
d_call: -
clone_size: -

cdr3_nt: TGTGCCAGCAGCAAACGACGGAAAGTGAACACCGGGGAGCTGTTTTTT
cdr3_aa: CASSKRRKVNTGELFF
v_call: TRBV9
j_call: TRBJ2-2
d_call: -
clone_size: -

cdr3_nt: TGCGCCAGCAGCCAAGATCGAGGGGGTACTGAAGCTTTCTTT
cdr3_aa: CASSQDRGGTEAFF
v_call: TRBV4-3
j_call: TRBJ1-1
d_call: -
clone_size: few

cdr3_nt: TGTGCCAGCAGTGACGGGGGTCAGCCCCAGCATTTT
cdr3_aa: CASSDGGQPQHF
v_call: TRBV25-1
j_call: TRBJ1-5
d_call: -
clone_size: few

cdr3_nt: TGTGCCAGCAGCTTGGAACCGCCCCGGCAGACCCAGTACTTC
cdr3_aa: CASSLEPPRQTQYF
v_call: TRBV5-8
j_call: TRBJ2-5
d_call: -
clone_size: -

cdr3_nt: TGCGCCAGCAGCCAAGGGGCTAGCGGGGGGGCCGAGCGGGAGCTGTTTTTT
cdr3_aa: CASSQGASGGAERELFF
v_call: TRBV4-3
j_call: TRBJ2-2
d_call: TRBD2
clone_size: -

cdr3_nt: TGCAGCGTGGAGACGTTAGGACCATTGGGAGATGGCTACACCTTC
cdr3_aa: CSVETLGPLGDGYTF
v_call: TRBV29-1
j_call: TRBJ1-2
d_call: -
clone_size: -

cdr3_nt: TGTGCCAGCAGTTACGGCGCCGGACAGGCGAACAATGAGCAGTTCTTC
cdr3_aa: CASSYGAGQANNEQFF
v_call: TRBV6-5
j_call: TRBJ2-1
d_call: TRBD1
clone_size: -

cdr3_nt: TGTGCCAGCAGCGTAACTGGGAGGGTACAAGAGACCCAGTACTTC
cdr3_aa: CASSVTGRVQETQYF
v_call: TRBV9
j_call: TRBJ2-5
d_call: TRBD2
clone_size: -

cdr3_nt: TGTGCCAGTAGTCGATGGAGGGGGCAAACGAACACTGAAGCTTTCTTT
cdr3_aa: CASSRWRGQTNTEAFF
v_call: TRBV19
j_call: TRBJ1-1
d_call: TRBD1
clone_size: -

cdr3_nt: TGTGCCAGCAGTTACGCCTTGGACAGGGTTGGCTACACCTTC
cdr3_aa: CASSYALDRVGYTF
v_call: TRBV6-6
j_call: TRBJ1-2
d_call: TRBD1
clone_size: once

cdr3_nt: TGTGCCAGCAGCTTCCTGCTTGCAACTAATGAAAAACTGTTTTTT
cdr3_aa: CASSFLLATNEKLFF
v_call: TRBV5-4
j_call: TRBJ1-4
d_call: -
clone_size: -

cdr3_nt: TGTGCCAGTAGTATAGATCCTGGGAGCAGAACTGGCTACACCTTC
cdr3_aa: CASSIDPGSRTGYTF
v_call: TRBV19
j_call: TRBJ1-2
d_call: -
clone_size: -

cdr3_nt: TGTGCCAGCAGCGGAGGGACTGGGCGGGAGCAGTTCTTC
cdr3_aa: CASSGGTGREQFF
v_call: TRBV6-4
j_call: TRBJ2-1
d_call: -
clone_size: -

cdr3_nt: TGTGCCAGCAGTTACTCGTTGGGGTCTGAAGCTTTCTTT
cdr3_aa: CASSYSLGSEAFF
v_call: TRBV6-6
j_call: TRBJ1-1
d_call: -
clone_size: few

cdr3_nt: TGTGCCAGTAGTATGGAGGGGTCCTATAATTCACCCCTCCACTTT
cdr3_aa: CASSMEGSYNSPLHF
v_call: TRBV19
j_call: TRBJ1-6
d_call: -
clone_size: -

cdr3_nt: TGTGCCAGCAGTTGGGGGGGTACAGGGGCGAATTCACCCCTCCACTTT
cdr3_aa: CASSWGGTGANSPLHF
v_call: TRBV28
j_call: TRBJ1-6
d_call: TRBD1
clone_size: -

cdr3_nt: TGCGCCAGCAGCCAAACCGGGACTAGCAACACAGATACGCAGTATTTT
cdr3_aa: CASSQTGTSNTDTQYF
v_call: TRBV10-1
j_call: TRBJ2-3
d_call: TRBD2
clone_size: -

cdr3_nt: TGTGCCAGCAGCTTAAGTGGGGCAGGGGTCTATGGCTACACCTTC
cdr3_aa: CASSLSGAGVYGYTF
v_call: TRBV7-2
j_call: TRBJ1-2
d_call: -
clone_size: -

cdr3_nt: TGTGCCAGTCACCTAACCCCCCGGGACAGCTATGGCTACACCTTC
cdr3_aa: CASHLTPRDSYGYTF
v_call: TRBV6-1
j_call: TRBJ1-2
d_call: TRBD1
clone_size: -

cdr3_nt: TGTGCCAGCCGTGGGGGGGGGCCAGTTGAGACCCAGTACTTC
cdr3_aa: CASRGGGPVETQYF
v_call: TRBV28
j_call: TRBJ2-5
d_call: -
clone_size: -

cdr3_nt: TGTGCCAGCAGCTTACGGGCGGGGTTCTACAATGAGCAGTTCTTC
cdr3_aa: CASSLRAGFYNEQFF
v_call: TRBV7-3
j_call: TRBJ2-1
d_call: -
clone_size: -

cdr3_nt: TGTGCCTGGAGTGTACATAGCAGGGGGAACACTGAAGCTTTCTTT
cdr3_aa: CAWSVHSRGNTEAFF
v_call: TRBV30
j_call: TRBJ1-1
d_call: -
clone_size: -

cdr3_nt: TGTGCCAGTCCATCCTACACTAGCGGGGGCTTCCAAGAGACCCAGTACTTC
cdr3_aa: CASPSYTSGGFQETQYF
v_call: TRBV21-1
j_call: TRBJ2-5
d_call: -
clone_size: -

cdr3_nt: TGTGCCAGCAGCTTAGCGGGACTAGCGGGGGGTCGGACAGATACGCAGTATTTT
cdr3_aa: CASSLAGLAGGRTDTQYF
v_call: TRBV7-2
j_call: TRBJ2-3
d_call: TRBD2
clone_size: -

cdr3_nt: TGCGCCAGCAGCCTGAGCCACCGAGGGGAGCTGTTTTTT
cdr3_aa: CASSLSHRGELFF
v_call: TRBV4-3
j_call: TRBJ2-2
d_call: -
clone_size: -

cdr3_nt: TGCGCCAGCAGCCAAGCGATGACAGGGGTCGGTTCACCCCTCCACTTT
cdr3_aa: CASSQAMTGVGSPLHF
v_call: TRBV4-3
j_call: TRBJ1-6
d_call: TRBD1
clone_size: -

cdr3_nt: TGTGCCAGCAGCTTATTGTCGGGGGCGAACACTGAAGCTTTCTTT
cdr3_aa: CASSLLSGANTEAFF
v_call: TRBV5-6
j_call: TRBJ1-1
d_call: -
clone_size: once

cdr3_nt: TGCGCCAGCAGCCAAGAAGTTGGAACGAACACCGGGGAGCTGTTTTTT
cdr3_aa: CASSQEVGTNTGELFF
v_call: TRBV4-3
j_call: TRBJ2-2
d_call: -
clone_size: -